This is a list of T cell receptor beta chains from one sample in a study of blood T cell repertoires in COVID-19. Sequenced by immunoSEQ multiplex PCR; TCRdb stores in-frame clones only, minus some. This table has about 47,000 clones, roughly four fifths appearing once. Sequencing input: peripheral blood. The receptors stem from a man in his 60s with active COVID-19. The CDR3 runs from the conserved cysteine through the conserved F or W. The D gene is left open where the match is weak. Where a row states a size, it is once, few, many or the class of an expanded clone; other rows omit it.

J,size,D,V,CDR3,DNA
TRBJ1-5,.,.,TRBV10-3,CAISRDISNQPQHF,TGTGCCATCAGCCGGGACATCAGCAATCAGCCCCAGCATTTT
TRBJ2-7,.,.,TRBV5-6,CASSLYGEQYF,TGTGCCAGCAGCTTGTACGGCGAGCAGTACTTC
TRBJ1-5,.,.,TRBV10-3,CAISESASNQPQHF,TGTGCCATCAGTGAGTCAGCGAGCAATCAGCCCCAGCATTTT
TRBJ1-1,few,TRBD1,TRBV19,CASRRGRWDRGQNTEAFF,TGTGCCAGCCGAAGGGGGCGATGGGACAGGGGCCAGAACACTGAAGCTTTCTTT
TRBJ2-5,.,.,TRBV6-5,CASSYSARVGGETQYF,TGTGCCAGCAGTTACTCCGCGCGGGTCGGGGGAGAGACCCAGTACTTC
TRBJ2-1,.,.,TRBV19,CASSIGYRGDNEQFF,TGTGCCAGTAGTATAGGGTATCGGGGAGACAATGAGCAGTTCTTC
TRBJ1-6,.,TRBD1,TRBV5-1,CASSRETQGALWSPLHF,TGCGCCAGCAGCCGCGAAACACAGGGGGCGCTTTGGTCACCCCTCCACTTT
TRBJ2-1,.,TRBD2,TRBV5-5,CASSLTSGGAHEQFF,TGTGCCAGCAGCTTGACTAGCGGGGGGGCCCATGAGCAGTTCTTC
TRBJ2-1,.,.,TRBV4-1,CASSQVNLVTYNEQFF,TGCGCCAGCAGCCAAGTAAATCTAGTGACCTACAATGAGCAGTTCTTC
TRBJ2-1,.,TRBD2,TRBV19,CASSPGTSYNEQFF,TGTGCCAGTAGTCCCGGGACTAGCTACAATGAGCAGTTCTTC
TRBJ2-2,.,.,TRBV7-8,CASSHRGGQTNTGELFF,TGTGCCAGCAGCCACCGAGGAGGACAGACGAACACCGGGGAGCTGTTTTTT
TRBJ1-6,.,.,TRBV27,CASSSRGGNSPLHF,TGTGCCAGCAGTTCCAGGGGTGGTAATTCACCCCTCCACTTT
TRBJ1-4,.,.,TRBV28,CASAGGKRREKLFF,TGTGCCAGCGCTGGGGGGAAGAGGCGTGAAAAACTGTTTTTT
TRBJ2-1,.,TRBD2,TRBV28,CASDNSGRGYNEQFF,TGTGCCAGCGATAATAGCGGGAGGGGATACAATGAGCAGTTCTTC
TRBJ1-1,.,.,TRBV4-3,CASSQDLGGRANTEAFF,TGCGCCAGCAGCCAAGATTTGGGGGGGAGGGCGAACACTGAAGCTTTCTTT
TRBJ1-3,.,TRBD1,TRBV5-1,CASSETFLSGTVVGNTIYF,TGCGCCAGCAGCGAGACCTTCCTATCTGGGACAGTAGTTGGAAACACCATATATTTT
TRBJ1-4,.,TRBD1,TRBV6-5,CASQTGVKAEKLFF,TGTGCCAGCCAGACAGGGGTTAAGGCTGAAAAACTGTTTTTT
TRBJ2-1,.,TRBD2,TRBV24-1,CATSDPAGGGNEQFF,TGTGCCACCAGTGACCCAGCGGGAGGGGGGAATGAGCAGTTCTTC
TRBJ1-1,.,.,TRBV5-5,CASSASQRMNTEAFF,TGTGCCAGCTCAGCCTCACAGAGAATGAACACTGAAGCTTTCTTT
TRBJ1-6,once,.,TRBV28,CASSLRTKYNSPLHF,TGTGCCAGCAGCCTGCGGACAAAATATAATTCACCCCTCCACTTT
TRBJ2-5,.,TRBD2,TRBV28,CASSFRLAGGDKETQYF,TGTGCCAGCAGTTTCCGACTAGCGGGGGGGGACAAAGAGACCCAGTACTTC
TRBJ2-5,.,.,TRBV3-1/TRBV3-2,CASSHRGRQETQYF,TGTGCCAGCAGCCATAGAGGAAGACAAGAGACCCAGTACTTC
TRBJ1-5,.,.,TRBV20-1,CSANDRTSYQPQHF,TGCAGTGCTAATGACAGAACCTCTTATCAGCCCCAGCATTTT
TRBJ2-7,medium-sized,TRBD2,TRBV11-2,CASSLGTSLSYEQYF,TGTGCCAGCAGCTTAGGGACTAGTTTGTCCTACGAGCAGTACTTC
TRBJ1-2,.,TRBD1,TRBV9,CASSVLWTGEDGYTF,TGTGCCAGCAGCGTCCTTTGGACAGGGGAGGATGGCTACACCTTC
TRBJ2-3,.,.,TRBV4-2,CASSQVGDSSRQYF,TGTGCCAGCAGCCAAGTCGGGGATAGTTCCAGGCAGTATTTT
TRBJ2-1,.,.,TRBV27,CASSPAYNEQFF,TGTGCCAGCAGTCCGGCCTACAATGAGCAGTTCTTC
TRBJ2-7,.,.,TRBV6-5,CASTLHIPYEQYF,TGTGCCAGCACCTTACATATCCCCTACGAGCAGTACTTC
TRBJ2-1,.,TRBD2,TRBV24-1,CATSDRGLAGGGYNEQFF,TGTGCCACCAGTGACCGGGGACTAGCGGGAGGGGGGTACAATGAGCAGTTCTTC
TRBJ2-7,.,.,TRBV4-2,CASSQLGFEQYF,TGTGCCAGCAGCCAACTAGGTTTCGAGCAGTACTTC
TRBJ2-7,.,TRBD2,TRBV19,CASSQGLAVPYEQYF,TGTGCCAGTAGTCAGGGACTAGCGGTCCCCTACGAGCAGTACTTC
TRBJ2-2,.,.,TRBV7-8,CASSYNTGELFF,TGTGCCAGCAGTTATAACACCGGGGAGCTGTTTTTT
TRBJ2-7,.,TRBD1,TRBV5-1,CASSRPGQGRYEQYF,TGCGCCAGCAGCAGGCCGGGACAGGGTCGGTACGAGCAGTACTTC
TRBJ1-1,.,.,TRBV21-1,CASPGQVQNTEAFF,TGTGCCAGCCCCGGACAGGTGCAGAACACTGAAGCTTTCTTT
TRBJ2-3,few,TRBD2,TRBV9,CASSVGWGGLAADTQYF,TGTGCCAGCAGCGTAGGATGGGGGGGACTAGCAGCAGATACGCAGTATTTT
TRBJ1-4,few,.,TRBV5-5,CASSLASREKLFF,TGTGCCAGCAGCTTGGCCTCTCGGGAAAAACTGTTTTTT
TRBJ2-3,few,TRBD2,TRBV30,CAWSKGLAAGTDTQYF,TGTGCCTGGAGTAAAGGACTAGCTGCAGGCACAGATACGCAGTATTTT
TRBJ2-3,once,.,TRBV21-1,CASSKGYAGVDDTQYF,TGTGCCAGCAGCAAAGGTTATGCGGGAGTGGATGATACGCAGTATTTT
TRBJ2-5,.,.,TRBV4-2,CASTEGNRGARETQYF,TGTGCCAGCACCGAGGGCAACCGGGGGGCGCGGGAGACCCAGTACTTC
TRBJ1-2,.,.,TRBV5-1,CASSLGQRGFNYGYTF,TGCGCCAGCAGCTTGGGGCAACGGGGGTTCAACTATGGCTACACCTTC
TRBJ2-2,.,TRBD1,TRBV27,CASSWDRGQGTGELFF,TGTGCCAGCAGTTGGGACAGGGGGCAGGGTACCGGGGAGCTGTTTTTT
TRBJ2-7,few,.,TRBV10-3,CAISERTAYEQYF,TGTGCCATCAGTGAGAGAACAGCCTACGAGCAGTACTTC